The 25 T cell receptor beta chains below were found in one sample sequenced in a study of blood T cell repertoires in COVID-19 (dated by TCRdb to 2018 to 2020). The library was prepared using the immunoSEQ multiplex PCR assay. The table comes from immuneACCESS by way of TCRdb, which keeps in-frame sequences with V and J called. Part of the clones is missing from these tables; in studies checked, under half for an unresolved V gene and the rest for unknown reasons. The sample yields about 170,000 clones; around 80% were counted once. Jointly, the top ten make up roughly 15% of the sample. Sequencing was performed on PBMCs or T cells enriched from blood (not recorded which). The receptors stem from a man in his fifties who had recovered from COVID-19.

A few counts support this clone. The chain employs TRBV25-1 and TRBJ2-3; no definite D call. CDR3 length: 16 amino acids. Germline V CDR1 and CDR2: MGHDK, SYGVNS. V lost 5 bases to trimming and J lost 6 bases, with 21 bases between them. The DNA for the CDR3 is TGTGCCAGCAGTCACAACACCCCTGAGGTCTTGGATACGCAGTATTTT. Translation: CASSHNTPEVLDTQYF.

The genes are TRBV6-2 or TRBV6-3 and TRBJ2-2; D may be TRBD2 (5 bases). CDR3 length equals 16 residues. The ends were cut back, 3 bases at V and 4 bases at J, with 15 bases in the middle. Germline assignment: CDR1 MNHEY and CDR2 SVGEGT. CDR3 sequence (DNA): TGTGCCAGCAGTTATGGACTCACGTCGGTCACCGGGGAGCTGTTTTTT. This translates into CASSYGLTSVTGELFF.

This clone has a single count. CDR3 nucleotides: TGTGCCAGCAAAATCCTGACAGGTAGCAATCAGCCCCAGCATTTT. Translated: CASKILTGSNQPQHF. The chain has TRBV6-5 and TRBJ1-5, with TRBD1 as a possible D gene (6 bases). CDR3 length: 15 residues. Germline V gives CDR1 MNHEY, CDR2 SVGAGI. Trimming shortened V by 7 bases and J by 0 bases, and 13 bases separated the two germline ends.

The chain is built from TRBV7-3 and TRBJ2-3; TRBD1 aligns across 11 bases. In germline, CDR1 is SGHTA, CDR2 FQGTGA. V gave up 3 bases and J gave up 6 bases; unmatched junction bases: 8. The CDR3 runs to 16 residues. The CDR3 sequence is CASSLGQGGFLDTQYF. The CDR3 DNA reads as TGTGCCAGCAGCTTGGGACAGGGGGGGTTTTTGGATACGCAGTATTTT.

The V gene is TRBV11-3, the J gene TRBJ1-4; D not resolved. V was clipped by 5 bases and J by 4 bases, with 11 bases between them. In germline, CDR1 is SGHNT, CDR2 YENEEA. This CDR3 has 14 amino acids. The CDR3 spells CASSLRRFNEKLFF. DNA of the CDR3: TGTGCCAGCAGCCTGCGGAGGTTTAATGAAAAACTGTTTTTT.

CDR3 DNA sequence: TGCGCCAGCAGCCCGGGACAGGGGGCGAGCGGCAATCAGCCCCAGCATTTT. It specifies CASSPGQGASGNQPQHF. This chain joins TRBV5-1 and TRBJ1-5, with 12 bases that match TRBD1. Germline V gene data show CDR1 as SGHRS and CDR2 as YFSETQ. This CDR3 comprises 17 residues. With V trimmed by 4 bases and J by 2 bases, 7 bases remained unmatched.

The rearrangement joins TRBV21-1 to TRBJ1-2. TRBV21-1 is given as a pseudogene. The CDR3 runs 15 residues. The CDR3: CASSGRRGVNYGYTF. The CDR3 DNA sequence: TGTGCCAGCAGCGGCCGCCGGGGGGTAAACTATGGCTACACCTTC.

This clone was counted a few times. The chain has TRBV18 and TRBJ1-2, with D possibly being TRBD1 (5 bases). Germline CDR1 is KGHSH and CDR2 is LQKENI. The CDR3 is 16 residues long. Deletions cut 2 bases from V and 4 bases from J, with 17 bases between. The CDR3, as DNA: TGTGCCAGCTCACCAGGAGGGGCCCTCTTCCTCTATGGCTACACCTTC. As protein: CASSPGGALFLYGYTF.

This chain's CDR3 is CASSILDTLPIPEAFF. CDR3 sequence (DNA): TGTGCCAGTAGTATATTGGACACATTACCGATTCCTGAAGCTTTCTTT. The chain has TRBV19 and TRBJ1-1; D is perhaps TRBD1 (5 bases). The CDR3 runs 16 residues. Germline loops: CDR1 LNHDA, CDR2 SQIVND (reference sequence). The V and J ends lost 2 bases and 6 bases respectively, with 19 bases between them.

The rearrangement links TRBV18 to TRBJ1-3, with D tentatively TRBD1 (5 bases). There are 17 residues in the CDR3. V was cut by 6 bases and J by 0 bases, with 18 bases left in between. Germline-derived CDR1 and CDR2 are KGHSH and LQKENI. Here the CDR3 DNA reads TGTGCCAGCTCCCCAAGGACACGGAGCCTCTCTGGAAACACCATATATTTT. Translating it yields CASSPRTRSLSGNTIYF.

This clone was counted a single time. The V call is TRBV9, the J call TRBJ2-5, with 9 nucleotides matching TRBD2. The length of the CDR3 is 16 residues. V was clipped by 2 bases and J by 1 base; unmatched bases: 6. Germline V gene data show CDR1 as SGDLS and CDR2 as YYNGEE. The CDR3 DNA sequence: TGTGCCAGCAGCGTCACAGCGGGGGGACTCCAAGAGACCCAGTACTTC. Translating gives CASSVTAGGLQETQYF.

This chain links TRBV7-8 with TRBJ2-3; no firm D call. Germline V gene sequence: CDR1 SGHVS, CDR2 FQNEAQ. The CDR3 spans 12 residues. V was trimmed by 5 bases and J by 1 base, leaving 4 bases between them. The CDR3 protein is CASSPGTDTQYF. CDR3 sequence (DNA): TGTGCCAGCAGCCCGGGCACAGATACGCAGTATTTT. Combining the CDR3 with reference TRBV7-8 and TRBJ2-3 gives the whole variable domain GAGVSQSPRYKVAKRGQDVALRCDPISGHVSLFWYQQALGQGPEFLTYFQNEAQLDKSGLPSDRFFAERPEGSVSTLKIQRTQQEDSAVYLCASSPGTDTQYFGPGTRLTVL.

The V and J genes are TRBV5-1 and TRBJ2-1; maybe TRBD1 (6 bases). CDR3 length: 15 amino acids. Germline CDR1 reads SGHRS; CDR2 reads YFSETQ. V was clipped by 4 bases and J by 3 bases, with 14 bases between them. CDR3 sequence: CASSLGRGFYNEQFF. Here the CDR3 DNA reads TGCGCCAGCAGCCTGGGCAGGGGTTTCTACAATGAGCAGTTCTTC. Full variable domain (remainder filled in from reference TRBV5-1 and TRBJ2-1): KAGVTQTPRYLIKTRGQQVTLSCSPISGHRSVSWYQQTPGQGLQFLFEYFSETQRNKGNFPGRFSGRQFSNSRSEMNVSTLELGDSALYLCASSLGRGFYNEQFFGPGTRLTVL.

The chain has TRBV11-2 and TRBJ1-6, with TRBD1 matching over 7 bases. Trimming removed 5 bases from V and 0 bases from J; junction bases left unmatched: 7. CDR1 is SGHAT and CDR2 is FQNNGV in the germline V gene. CDR3 length: 17 amino acids. DNA of the CDR3: TGTGCCAGCAGCCGACAGGGCGCCAGCTCCTATAATTCACCCCTCCACTTT. This encodes CASSRQGASSYNSPLHF.

This sequence joins TRBV19 and TRBJ1-5; 7 positions match TRBD1. The ends lost 5 bases at V and 0 bases at J; junction bases unmatched: 7. Germline lookup yields CDR1 LNHDA and CDR2 SQIVND (reference sequence). CDR3 length: 16 amino acids. CDR3 nucleotides: TGTGCCAGTAGTGCCCGACAGGGAGGTAGCAATCAGCCCCAGCATTTT. Protein sequence: CASSARQGGSNQPQHF.

The J gene is TRBJ1-4, the V gene TRBV15, with 10 bases aligning to TRBD1. The J segment lost 6 bases and the V segment lost 4 bases, leaving 5 bases of the junction unmatched. The germline V gene has CDR1 LNHNV and CDR2 YYDKDF (reference sequence). CDR3 size: 15 residues. As DNA, the CDR3 is TGTGCCACCAGCAAACCCGGGACAGGGGATGAAAAACTGTTTTTT. Protein product: CATSKPGTGDEKLFF. Full variable domain (missing parts from reference TRBV15 and TRBJ1-4): DAMVIQNPRYQVTQFGKPVTLSCSQTLNHNVMYWYQQKSSQAPKLLFHYYDKDFNNEADTPDNFQSRRPNTSFCFLDIRSPGLGDTAMYLCATSKPGTGDEKLFFGSGTQLSVL.

The rearrangement links TRBV3-1 (or the pseudogene TRBV3-2) to TRBJ2-5, with D possibly matching TRBD2 (6 bases). The CDR3 spans 15 residues. Between the trimmed V and J ends, which lost 0 bases and 4 bases, there was a span of 12 bases. From germline, CDR1 is LGHDT and CDR2 YNNKEL (reference sequence). CDR3: CASSQDPGGLETQYF. The CDR3, as DNA: TGTGCCAGCAGCCAAGATCCCGGGGGTTTAGAGACCCAGTACTTC.

The V gene is TRBV7-2, the J gene TRBJ1-4; no clear D. This CDR3 comprises 17 residues. With 0 bases removed from V and 0 bases from J, the gap between germline ends came to 11 bases. Germline loops: CDR1 SGHTA, CDR2 FQGNSA. The CDR3: CASSLALGAATNEKLFF. CDR3 DNA sequence: TGTGCCAGCAGCTTAGCGCTGGGCGCCGCAACTAATGAAAAACTGTTTTTT.

CDR3 DNA: TGCGCCAGCAGCTTGACAGGGTCCACCGGGGAGCTGTTTTTT. Translated: CASSLTGSTGELFF. This chain connects TRBV5-1 to TRBJ2-2; tentatively, D is TRBD1 (6 bases). The CDR3 runs 14 residues. The V gene lost 1 base and the J gene lost 4 bases, with 8 bases spanning the gap. Germline V CDR1 and CDR2: SGHRS, YFSETQ.

The chain is built from TRBV6-1 and TRBJ2-7; 11 bases are a match to TRBD1. The germline V gene encodes CDR1 MNHNS and CDR2 SASEGT. The CDR3 extends over 18 amino acids. Trimming took 1 base from V and 0 from J; bases not matched to a gene: 8. The CDR3, as DNA: TGTGCCAGCAGTGAAGGGACAGGGGGCTATACGTACTCCTACGAGCAGTACTTC. Translation: CASSEGTGGYTYSYEQYF.

The rearrangement links TRBV27 to TRBJ2-1, with D perhaps matching TRBD1 (6 bases). Between the trimmed V and J ends, which lost 4 bases and 4 bases, there was a span of 23 bases. Germline V lookup: CDR1 MNHEY, CDR2 SMNVEV (reference sequence). The CDR3 sequence is 18 residues long. CDR3 loop: CASSSILGWGRGYNEQFF. CDR3 DNA: TGTGCCAGCAGTTCGATATTGGGATGGGGGCGAGGGTACAATGAGCAGTTCTTC.

The chain's CDR3 is CASSLTGDHGYTF. CDR3 nucleotides: TGTGCCAGCAGCTTAACAGGGGACCATGGCTACACCTTC. The chain employs TRBV7-6 and TRBJ1-2; TRBD1 matches at 7 bases. Germline CDR1 SGHVS, CDR2 FNYEAQ. The CDR3 spans 13 residues. The junction had 3 bases not matched to a gene; V was cut back by 2 bases and J by 6 bases.

The CDR3 DNA reads as TGTGCCAGCCCGGGACTGAGCTACGAGCAGTACTTC. It encodes CASPGLSYEQYF. This chain connects TRBV6-8 to TRBJ2-7; maybe TRBD2 (6 bases). CDR1 MNHGY and CDR2 SAAAGT come from the germline V gene. The CDR3 runs 12 residues. V was shortened by 8 bases and J by 3 bases, with 11 bases between the two germline ends.

The chain uses TRBV7-8 and TRBJ2-7; D might be TRBD1 (6 bases). This CDR3 is 13 amino acids long. Trimming stripped 2 bases from V and 6 bases from J, with 11 bases between. Germline CDR1 SGHVS, CDR2 FQNEAQ. The CDR3 DNA sequence: TGTGCCAGCAGCTTACATCTCAGGGGCGAGCAGTACTTC. It codes for CASSLHLRGEQYF.

The J gene is TRBJ2-5, the V gene TRBV11-3; 7 positions match TRBD1. Germline assignment: CDR1 SGHNT and CDR2 YENEEA. The CDR3 length is 15 residues. V trimming: 1 base; J trimming: 5 bases; junction bases outside the gene matches: 7. CDR3 bases: TGTGCCAGCAGCTTAGGAGCGACAGGGCCCGAGACCCAGTACTTC. The encoded protein is CASSLGATGPETQYF.